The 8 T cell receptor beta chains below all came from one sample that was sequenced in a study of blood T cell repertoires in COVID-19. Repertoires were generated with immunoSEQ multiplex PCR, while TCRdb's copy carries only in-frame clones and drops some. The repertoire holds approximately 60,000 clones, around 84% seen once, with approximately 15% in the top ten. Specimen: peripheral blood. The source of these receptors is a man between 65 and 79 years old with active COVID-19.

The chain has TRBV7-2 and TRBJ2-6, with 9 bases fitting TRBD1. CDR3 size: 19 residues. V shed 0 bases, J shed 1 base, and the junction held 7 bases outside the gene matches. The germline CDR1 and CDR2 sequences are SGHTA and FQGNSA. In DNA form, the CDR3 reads TGTGCCAGCAGCTTAGCGCTGGGGACAGGGAGATCTGGGGCCAACGTCCTGACTTTC. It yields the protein CASSLALGTGRSGANVLTF.

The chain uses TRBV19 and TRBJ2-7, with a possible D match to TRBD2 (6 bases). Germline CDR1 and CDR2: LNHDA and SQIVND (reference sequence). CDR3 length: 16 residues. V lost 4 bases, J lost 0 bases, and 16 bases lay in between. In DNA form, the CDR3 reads TGTGCCAGTAGTAGGGCCCTCGGGACTCACTCCTACGAGCAGTACTTC. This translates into CASSRALGTHSYEQYF.

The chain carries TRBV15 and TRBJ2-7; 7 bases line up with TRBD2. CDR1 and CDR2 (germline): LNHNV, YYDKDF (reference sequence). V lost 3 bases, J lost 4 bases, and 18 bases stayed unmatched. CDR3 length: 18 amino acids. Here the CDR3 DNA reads TGTGCCACCAGCAGTGGACGGCGGGGCGGGAGAATCAATTACGAGCAGTACTTC. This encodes CATSSGRRGGRINYEQYF.

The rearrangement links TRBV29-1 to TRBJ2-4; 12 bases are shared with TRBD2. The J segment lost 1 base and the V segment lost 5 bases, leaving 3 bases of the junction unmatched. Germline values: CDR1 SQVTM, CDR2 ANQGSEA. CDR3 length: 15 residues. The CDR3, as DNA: TGCAGCGTTTATACTAGCGGGAGGGCCAAAAACATTCAGTACTTC. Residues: CSVYTSGRAKNIQYF.

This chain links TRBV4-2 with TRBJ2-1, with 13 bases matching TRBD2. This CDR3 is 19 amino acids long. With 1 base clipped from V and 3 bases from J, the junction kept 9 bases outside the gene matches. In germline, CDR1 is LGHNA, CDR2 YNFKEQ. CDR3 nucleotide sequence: TGTGCCAGCAGCCAAGTTGGACTAGCGGGAGCGAAAAACTACAATGAGCAGTTCTTC. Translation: CASSQVGLAGAKNYNEQFF.

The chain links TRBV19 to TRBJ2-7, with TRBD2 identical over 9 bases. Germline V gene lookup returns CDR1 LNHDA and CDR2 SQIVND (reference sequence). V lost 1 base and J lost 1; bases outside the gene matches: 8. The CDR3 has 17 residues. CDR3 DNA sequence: TGTGCCAGTAGTATAGTACCAGCGGGGGGCACATCCTACGAGCAGTACTTC. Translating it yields CASSIVPAGGTSYEQYF.

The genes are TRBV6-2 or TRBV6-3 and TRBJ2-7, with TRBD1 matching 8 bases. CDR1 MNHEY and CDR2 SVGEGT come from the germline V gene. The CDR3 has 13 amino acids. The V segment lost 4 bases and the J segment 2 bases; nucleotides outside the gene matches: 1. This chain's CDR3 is CASSWTGTYEQYF. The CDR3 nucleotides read TGTGCCAGCAGTTGGACAGGGACCTACGAGCAGTACTTC.

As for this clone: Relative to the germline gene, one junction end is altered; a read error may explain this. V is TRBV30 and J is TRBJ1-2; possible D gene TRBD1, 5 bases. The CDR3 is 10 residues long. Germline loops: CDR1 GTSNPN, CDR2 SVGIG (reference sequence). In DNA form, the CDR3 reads TGTGCCTGGAGCACGGACAAATCGGGCTTC. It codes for CAWSTDKSGF.